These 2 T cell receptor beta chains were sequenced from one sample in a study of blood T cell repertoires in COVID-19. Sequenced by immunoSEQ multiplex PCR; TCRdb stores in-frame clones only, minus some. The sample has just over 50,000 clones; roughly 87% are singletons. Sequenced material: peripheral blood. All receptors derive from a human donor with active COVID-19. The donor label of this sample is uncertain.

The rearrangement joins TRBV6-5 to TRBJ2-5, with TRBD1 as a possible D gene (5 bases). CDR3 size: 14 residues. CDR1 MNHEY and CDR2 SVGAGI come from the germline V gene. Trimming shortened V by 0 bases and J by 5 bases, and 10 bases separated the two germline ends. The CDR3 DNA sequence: TGTGCCAGCAGTTACTCGGCTCGACAGGAGACCCAGTACTTC. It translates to CASSYSARQETQYF.

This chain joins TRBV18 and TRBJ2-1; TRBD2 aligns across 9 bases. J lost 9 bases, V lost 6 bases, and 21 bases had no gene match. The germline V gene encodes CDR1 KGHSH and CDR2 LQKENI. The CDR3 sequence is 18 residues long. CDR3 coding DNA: TGTGCCAGCTCTCCCCTTTCAACGACTAGCGGTGGGAGGGGTGAGCAGTTCTTC. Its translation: CASSPLSTTSGGRGEQFF. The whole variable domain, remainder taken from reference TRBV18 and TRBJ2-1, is NAGVMQNPRHLVRRRGQEARLRCSPMKGHSHVYWYRQLPEEGLKFMVYLQKENIIDESGMPKERFSAEFPKEGPSILRIQQVVRGDSAAYFCASSPLSTTSGGRGEQFFGPGTRLTVL.